Included here is one T cell receptor beta chain sequence, with context. Its matching antigen is unknown. This record comes from a study of T cell responses to AZD1222 COVID-19 vaccine. Study findings and constraints: Nearly half of spike-specific TCRs reportedly go after variant regions that carry no mutations. Repertoires were sampled only after the peak T cell response. After two AZD1222 doses, spike-specific TCR breadth and depth rose versus day 0.

Germline V gene data show CDR1 as KGHSH and CDR2 as LQKENI. V was cut by 0 bases and J by 3 bases, with 8 bases left in between. This CDR3 region has 15 residues. TCRdb's table, derived via immunoSEQ multiplex PCR, lists solely in-frame clones and lacks some. This table holds 90,000 to 95,000 clones, over 75% found once. The chain combines TRBV18 with TRBJ1-4, with a weak D call TRBD1 (5 bases). The sequencing here drew on peripheral blood, taken 28 days after the second AZD1222 dose. This receptor was identified in an adult who received the AZD1222 COVID-19 vaccine. CDR3 loop: CASSPPGEANEKLFF. CDR3 nucleotide sequence: TGTGCCAGCTCACCACCGGGGGAGGCTAATGAAAAACTGTTTTTT. Supplemented by reference TRBV18 and TRBJ1-4, the full variable domain reads NAGVMQNPRHLVRRRGQEARLRCSPMKGHSHVYWYRQLPEEGLKFMVYLQKENIIDESGMPKERFSAEFPKEGPSILRIQQVVRGDSAAYFCASSPPGEANEKLFFGSGTQLSVL.